Below, 28 T cell receptor beta chains from the same sample are listed, as sequenced in a study of OX40 agonist ivuxolimab in advanced cancers. Clones were read by immunoSEQ multiplex PCR, and TCRdb kept only the in-frame ones, dropping some. In the table there are about 79,000 clones, 88% of which are singletons. Here the sequenced sample was CD4+ or CD8+ T cells sorted from blood, taken in a trial of the OX40 agonist ivuxolimab. The receptors originated from an adult with an advanced solid tumor such as melanoma, head and neck, liver or kidney cancer.

CDR3 in amino acids: CASSTVAGGPYEQFF. CDR3 DNA: TGCGCCAGCAGCACCGTAGCGGGAGGGCCCTATGAGCAGTTCTTC. This chain connects TRBV5-1 to TRBJ2-1; 11 nucleotides match TRBD2. CDR3 length: 15 amino acids. The germline V gene encodes CDR1 SGHRS and CDR2 YFSETQ. V shed 4 bases and J 8 bases; nucleotides not matched to a gene: 8.

This chain uses TRBV6-6 with TRBJ2-7; 11 bases are a match to TRBD1. Trimming removed 6 bases from V and 5 bases from J; junction bases left unmatched: 9. Looked up from germline, CDR1 is MNHNY and CDR2 is SVGAGI (reference sequence). This CDR3 comprises 15 residues. The CDR3 nucleotides are TGTGCCAGCAGACTTACCGGGACAGGGGGACACGAGCAGTACTTC. Its protein product is CASRLTGTGGHEQYF.

Only one count was recorded for this clone. This chain links TRBV6-1 with TRBJ2-1; D remains ambiguous. V lost 2 bases and J lost 0, with 8 bases in between. Germline V gene lookup returns CDR1 MNHNS and CDR2 SASEGT. This CDR3 is 15 amino acids long. This CDR3 reads CASSEQLSSYNEQFF. The CDR3 bases are TGTGCCAGCAGTGAACAGCTGAGCTCCTACAATGAGCAGTTCTTC.

The V gene is TRBV15, the J gene TRBJ2-7; 9 bases line up with TRBD1. Per the germline V gene, CDR1 is LNHNV and CDR2 is YYDKDF (reference sequence). The CDR3 consists of 14 residues. J was trimmed by 8 bases and V by 0 bases; bases with no gene match: 5. The CDR3 protein is CATSRDRQGVQQYF. The CDR3 nucleotides are TGTGCCACCAGCAGAGATCGACAGGGGGTGCAGCAGTACTTC.

This chain links TRBV19 with TRBJ2-6; D unresolved. The V and J ends lost 6 bases and 4 bases respectively, with 10 bases between them. CDR1 and CDR2 from the germline V gene are LNHDA and SQIVND (reference sequence). CDR3 length equals 14 residues. The CDR3 loop is CASRITSGANVLTF. The CDR3 DNA sequence: TGTGCCAGTAGAATCACCTCGGGGGCCAACGTCCTGACTTTC.

The rearrangement links TRBV27 to TRBJ2-1; 8 nucleotides align to TRBD2. Germline V gene sequence: CDR1 MNHEY, CDR2 SMNVEV (reference sequence). J was trimmed by 7 bases and V by 6 bases; bases with no gene match: 11. CDR3 length equals 15 residues. DNA for the CDR3: TGTGCCAGCAGCGACAGAGCGGGAGTAGAGAATGAGCAGTTCTTC. Translating gives CASSDRAGVENEQFF.

The chain has TRBV5-1 and TRBJ1-3; D gene unclear. Germline lookup yields CDR1 SGHRS and CDR2 YFSETQ. The CDR3 length is 14 residues. Trimming stripped 3 bases from V and 0 bases from J, with 7 bases between. The CDR3 bases are TGCGCCAGCAGCTCCGCAGTCTCTGGAAACACCATATATTTT. Its protein product is CASSSAVSGNTIYF.

The CDR3 loop reads CASSEALSGLFSEQFF. CDR3 DNA: TGTGCCAGCAGTGAAGCGCTTAGCGGGCTATTTAGTGAGCAGTTCTTC. The chain carries TRBV6-1 and TRBJ2-1, with 7 bases identical to TRBD2. The J segment lost 9 bases and the V segment lost 0 bases, leaving 11 bases of the junction unmatched. CDR1 MNHNS and CDR2 SASEGT come from the germline V gene. This CDR3 spans 16 amino acids.

V gene TRBV2 combines with J gene TRBJ2-5, with 8 positions matching TRBD1. CDR1 and CDR2 from the germline V gene are SNHLY and FYNNEI. The CDR3 loop spans 12 amino acids. J gave up 4 bases and V 8 bases, and 3 bases lay outside the gene matches. For the CDR3, the DNA is TGTGCCAGCTCCGGACAGGGAGAGACCCAGTACTTC. It is translated as CASSGQGETQYF.

This sequence joins TRBV19 and TRBJ1-2; TRBD1 matches 8 bases. In germline, CDR1 is LNHDA, CDR2 SQIVND (reference sequence). V lost 5 bases to trimming and J lost 6 bases; unmatched junction nucleotides: 8. The CDR3 loop spans 14 amino acids. The CDR3 here is CASSFWTGQNGYTF. The CDR3 DNA reads TGTGCCAGTAGTTTCTGGACAGGGCAGAATGGCTACACCTTC.

This sequence joins TRBV6-5 and TRBJ2-1; 7 bases map to TRBD1. V lost 4 bases and J lost 4; bases outside the gene matches: 4. From germline, CDR1 is MNHEY and CDR2 SVGAGI. CDR3 length equals 14 residues. The DNA of the CDR3 is TGTGCCAGCAGTTTACTCAGGGGGTACAATGAGCAGTTCTTC. It yields the protein CASSLLRGYNEQFF.

The chain combines TRBV10-2 with TRBJ2-5; D gene unclear. Germline CDR1 is WSHSY and CDR2 is SAAADI. Trimming removed 8 bases at V and 5 bases at J, with 12 bases between. The CDR3 is made up of 12 amino acids. The CDR3 bases are TGCGCCAGCGCGGCTAGTTCGGAGACCCAGTACTTC. This sequence encodes CASAASSETQYF.

The rearrangement uses TRBV9 and TRBJ2-1, with 8 bases matching TRBD2. The CDR3 runs 15 residues. Germline CDR1 reads SGDLS; CDR2 reads YYNGEE. Unmatched junction bases numbered 3, after V lost 3 bases and J lost 1 base. The DNA of the CDR3 is TGTGCCAGCAGCGGCGGGGGGCGGTCCTACAATGAGCAGTTCTTC. It translates to CASSGGGRSYNEQFF.

The chain employs TRBV5-1 and TRBJ2-3; D might be TRBD2 (6 bases). CDR1 SGHRS and CDR2 YFSETQ come from the germline V gene. There are 13 residues in the CDR3. V shed 2 bases and J shed 5 bases, with 9 bases lying between them. This CDR3 reads CASSLPAGDTQYF. The CDR3 region has the DNA TGCGCCAGCAGCTTACCAGCGGGAGATACGCAGTATTTT.

The V gene is TRBV25-1, the J gene TRBJ1-6, with 7 bases that match TRBD1. This CDR3 has 14 residues. Losses at the gene ends were 7 bases for V and 10 bases for J; bases not matched to a gene: 10. Germline lookup yields CDR1 MGHDK and CDR2 SYGVNS. CDR3 sequence reads: CASKYEGAGSPLHF. The CDR3 DNA follows: TGTGCCAGCAAGTACGAGGGGGCAGGATCACCCCTCCACTTT.

This chain uses TRBV6-5 with TRBJ2-1; TRBD1 matches 9 bases. This CDR3 spans 16 amino acids. Trimming took 0 bases from V and 4 from J; bases not matched to a gene: 4. The germline V gene has CDR1 MNHEY and CDR2 SVGAGI. This CDR3 reads CASSYSVGQGYNEQFF. The CDR3 coding sequence is TGTGCCAGCAGTTACTCGGTGGGACAGGGTTACAATGAGCAGTTCTTC.

This sequence joins TRBV11-3 and TRBJ1-1, with a tentative D call TRBD1 (6 bases). The CDR3 has 13 amino acids. Germline CDR1 SGHNT, CDR2 YENEEA. V was shortened by 1 base and J by 5 bases, with 8 bases between the two germline ends. The CDR3 reads CASSLGQGTEAFF. CDR3 bases: TGTGCCAGCAGCTTAGGGCAGGGGACTGAAGCTTTCTTT.

This clone is a singleton in its sample. The rearrangement links TRBV4-2 to TRBJ2-5; D is possibly TRBD2 (5 bases). This CDR3 region has 14 residues. V was pared by 1 base and J by 9 bases, with 15 bases between. The germline gives CDR1 LGHNA, CDR2 YNFKEQ. In nucleotides, the CDR3 is TGTGCCAGCAGCCAAGGTCCTAGCCTCGAGGCCCAGTACTTC. Translation: CASSQGPSLEAQYF.

The J gene is TRBJ2-1, the V gene TRBV19; TRBD1 aligns across 11 bases. The CDR3 runs to 14 residues. Germline CDR1 LNHDA, CDR2 SQIVND (reference sequence). Trimming at V came to 10 bases and at J to 4 bases, leaving 6 bases not matched to a gene. The CDR3 nucleotides are TGTGCCACCAAGGGACAGGGGGATTACAATGAGCAGTTCTTC. Translation gives CATKGQGDYNEQFF.

In regard to this clone: Other DNA sequences in this sample translate to the same CDR3. V is TRBV4-2 and J is TRBJ2-3; the D is unclear. The CDR3 contains 12 residues. The V end was cut by 0 bases, the J end by 6 bases, with 4 bases between. Germline V lookup: CDR1 LGHNA, CDR2 YNFKEQ. DNA of the CDR3: TGTGCCAGCAGCCAAGAACGCGATACGCAGTATTTT. Its protein product is CASSQERDTQYF.

V and J are TRBV30 and TRBJ2-1, with D tentatively TRBD2 (5 bases). Trimming pared 0 bases from V and 9 bases from J, leaving 12 bases between. Germline V lookup: CDR1 GTSNPN, CDR2 SVGIG (reference sequence). CDR3 length: 13 residues. The CDR3 DNA sequence: TGTGCCTGGAGTGTAGTTAGCGACGGTGAGCAGTTCTTC. Its translation: CAWSVVSDGEQFF.

The chain has TRBV6-1 and TRBJ1-4, with no clear D. The CDR3 loop spans 11 amino acids. Trimming removed 2 bases from V and 8 bases from J, with 3 bases in between. CDR1 is MNHNS, CDR2 SASEGT, per germline. CDR3 amino acids: CASSEWEKLFF. The CDR3 bases are TGTGCCAGCAGTGAATGGGAAAAACTGTTTTTT.

The chain is built from TRBV11-2 and TRBJ2-3; unclear D gene. The CDR3 is 14 amino acids. Germline assignment: CDR1 SGHAT and CDR2 FQNNGV. Trimming pared 2 bases from V and 2 bases from J, leaving 8 bases between. The DNA for the CDR3 is TGTGCCAGCAGCTTAATGGCGGACACAGATACGCAGTATTTT. Its translation is CASSLMADTDTQYF.

The chain links TRBV5-1 to TRBJ2-5; 7 bases agree with TRBD1. Germline trimming cut 1 base from V and 1 base from J; bases unmatched to any gene: 4. The CDR3 has 15 amino acids. Looked up from germline, CDR1 is SGHRS and CDR2 is YFSETQ. The DNA for the CDR3 is TGCGCCAGCAGCTTGACAGGGGCCTCCCAAGAGACCCAGTACTTC. Its translation: CASSLTGASQETQYF. Combining the CDR3 with reference TRBV5-1 and TRBJ2-5 gives the whole variable domain KAGVTQTPRYLIKTRGQQVTLSCSPISGHRSVSWYQQTPGQGLQFLFEYFSETQRNKGNFPGRFSGRQFSNSRSEMNVSTLELGDSALYLCASSLTGASQETQYFGPGTRLLVL.

The V and J genes are TRBV29-1 and TRBJ2-5, with 11 bases aligning to TRBD2. Germline CDR1 is SQVTM and CDR2 is ANQGSEA. Germline trimming cut 7 bases from V and 4 bases from J; bases unmatched to any gene: 5. The CDR3 is made up of 13 amino acids. The DNA for the CDR3 is TGCAGCGGGGTAGCGGGAGGGTCAGAGACCCAGTACTTC. Protein sequence: CSGVAGGSETQYF.

This clone was seen more than once but under ten times. The J gene is TRBJ2-1, the V gene TRBV2; 10 nucleotides line up with TRBD1. Per germline, CDR1 SNHLY and CDR2 FYNNEI. The CDR3 spans 15 residues. V gave up 5 bases and J gave up 3 bases; unmatched junction bases: 4. The CDR3 DNA sequence: TGTGCCAGCAGTCACAGGGACAGGGGCTACAATGAGCAGTTCTTC. Translating it yields CASSHRDRGYNEQFF.

This clone was detected only a few times. The chain links TRBV6-1 to TRBJ1-2; D is possibly TRBD1 (5 bases). Trimming pared 6 bases from V and 4 bases from J, leaving 12 bases between. CDR3 length: 13 residues. From germline, CDR1 is MNHNS and CDR2 SASEGT. CDR3 nucleotide sequence: TGTGCCAGCAGGGGGACGGTGGGCTATGGCTACACCTTC. Its translation: CASRGTVGYGYTF.

The CDR3 DNA follows: TGTGCCAGCAGCTTGGCCGGGGTCTCTGGGGCCAACGTCCTGACTTTC. Its protein is CASSLAGVSGANVLTF. The rearrangement uses TRBV5-4 and TRBJ2-6; D is perhaps TRBD2 (5 bases). This CDR3 region has 16 residues. Trimming stripped 0 bases from V and 0 bases from J, with 7 bases between. Per germline, CDR1 SGHNT and CDR2 YYREEE (reference sequence).